One sample yielded the 9 T cell receptor beta chains listed below, sequenced in a study of brain T cells in children with intractable seizures. Profiled with immunoSEQ multiplex PCR; TCRdb holds only in-frame clones, not every one. The sample contains 70,000 to 90,000 clones, roughly 91% of which appear only once. Material: peripheral blood, obtained at surgery. The source is a boy less than two years old with tuberous sclerosis and intractable seizures.

The rearrangement uses TRBV27 and TRBJ1-4; the match to TRBD1 covers 12 bases. The CDR3 totals 19 residues. Germline V lookup: CDR1 MNHEY, CDR2 SMNVEV (reference sequence). V was clipped by 5 bases and J by 7 bases; unmatched bases: 17. The CDR3 sequence: CASSLSFTGQGARGEKLFF. The CDR3, as DNA: TGTGCCAGCAGTCTCTCTTTCACGGGACAGGGGGCGCGGGGTGAAAAACTGTTTTTT.

This clone appeared once. The rearrangement links TRBV2 to TRBJ1-5; D remains ambiguous. Trimming removed 5 bases at V and 7 bases at J, with 12 bases between. The CDR3 consists of 13 residues. CDR1 SNHLY and CDR2 FYNNEI come from the germline V gene. CDR3 nucleotide sequence: TGTGCCAGCAGTTACGAGGGTGAACAGCCCCAGCATTTT. This encodes CASSYEGEQPQHF. The whole variable domain, remainder taken from reference TRBV2 and TRBJ1-5, is EPEVTQTPSHQVTQMGQEVILRCVPISNHLYFYWYRQILGQKVEFLVSFYNNEISEKSEIFDDQFSVERPDGSNFTLKIRSTKLEDSAMYFCASSYEGEQPQHFGDGTRLSIL.

The rearrangement joins TRBV3-1 (or the pseudogene TRBV3-2) to TRBJ2-1, with TRBD2 matching 11 bases. CDR1 and CDR2 from the germline V gene are LGHDT and YNNKEL (reference sequence). The CDR3 consists of 19 residues. Trimming at V came to 4 bases and at J to 2 bases, leaving 13 bases not matched to a gene. The CDR3 DNA reads TGTGCCAGCAGCCCGATAGCGGGAGGGCCTTCTCCGGCCTACAATGAGCAGTTCTTC. It is translated as CASSPIAGGPSPAYNEQFF.

DNA for the CDR3: TGTGCCTGGAGGACACTAGCGGTTAGCACAGATACGCAGTATTTT. Translation gives CAWRTLAVSTDTQYF. V is TRBV30 and J is TRBJ2-3, with 8 bases matching TRBD2. The CDR3 sequence is 15 residues long. Germline V gene sequence: CDR1 GTSNPN, CDR2 SVGIG (reference sequence). Trimming removed 3 bases from V and 0 bases from J; junction bases left unmatched: 5.

The gene calls are TRBV18 and TRBJ1-5, with D perhaps matching TRBD1 (5 bases). V was shortened by 1 base and J by 6 bases, with 10 bases between the two germline ends. Germline assignment: CDR1 KGHSH and CDR2 LQKENI. The CDR3 totals 14 residues. In DNA, the CDR3 is TGTGCCAGCTCACCACTGACGGGGCTTCAGCCCCAGCATTTT. Translated: CASSPLTGLQPQHF. Full variable domain (rest looked up from reference TRBV18 and TRBJ1-5): NAGVMQNPRHLVRRRGQEARLRCSPMKGHSHVYWYRQLPEEGLKFMVYLQKENIIDESGMPKERFSAEFPKEGPSILRIQQVVRGDSAAYFCASSPLTGLQPQHFGDGTRLSIL.

The rearrangement uses TRBV6-1 and TRBJ2-3; weak D call: TRBD2 (7 bases). Germline V gives CDR1 MNHNS, CDR2 SASEGT. The CDR3 covers 16 residues. Trimming removed 0 bases at V and 4 bases at J, with 14 bases between. The CDR3 DNA reads as TGTGCCAGCAGTGAAGCGGGGGGGGCGGGGCCAGATACGCAGTATTTT. Translated, it gives CASSEAGGAGPDTQYF.

This chain uses TRBV28 with TRBJ1-6, with D hard to call. V lost 1 base and J lost 7, with 11 bases in between. The germline CDR1 and CDR2 sequences are MDHEN and SYDVKM. CDR3 length equals 15 residues. CDR3: CASSLYQNGNSPLHF. As DNA, the CDR3 is TGTGCCAGCAGTTTATACCAGAATGGGAATTCACCCCTCCACTTT.

The V call is TRBV6-5, the J call TRBJ2-7; 8 bases agree with TRBD1. Germline V gene sequence: CDR1 MNHEY, CDR2 SVGAGI. The CDR3 is 14 residues long. J gave up 2 bases and V 6 bases, and 6 bases lay outside the gene matches. The CDR3 DNA sequence: TGTGCCAGCAGCCGACAGGGGCCCCCCTACGAGCAGTACTTC. Translating it yields CASSRQGPPYEQYF.

V is TRBV6-6 and J is TRBJ1-1; D gene unclear. V lost 0 bases, J lost 7 bases, and 0 bases lay in between. Germline lookup yields CDR1 MNHNY and CDR2 SVGAGI (reference sequence). This CDR3 spans 10 amino acids. DNA for the CDR3: TGTGCCAGCAGTTACTCTGAAGCTTTCTTT. Its translation is CASSYSEAFF.